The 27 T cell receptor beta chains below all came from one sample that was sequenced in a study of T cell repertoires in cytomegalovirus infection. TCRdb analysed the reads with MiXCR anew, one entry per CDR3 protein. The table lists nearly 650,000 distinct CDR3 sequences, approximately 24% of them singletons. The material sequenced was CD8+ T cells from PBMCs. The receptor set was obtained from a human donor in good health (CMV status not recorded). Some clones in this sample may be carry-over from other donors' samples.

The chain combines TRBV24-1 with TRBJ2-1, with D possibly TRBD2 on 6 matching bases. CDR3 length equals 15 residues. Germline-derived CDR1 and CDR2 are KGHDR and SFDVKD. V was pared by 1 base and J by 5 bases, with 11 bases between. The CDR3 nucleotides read TGTGCCACCAGTGATTTCACCGGGGGACACAATGAGCAGTTCTTC. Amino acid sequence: CATSDFTGGHNEQFF.

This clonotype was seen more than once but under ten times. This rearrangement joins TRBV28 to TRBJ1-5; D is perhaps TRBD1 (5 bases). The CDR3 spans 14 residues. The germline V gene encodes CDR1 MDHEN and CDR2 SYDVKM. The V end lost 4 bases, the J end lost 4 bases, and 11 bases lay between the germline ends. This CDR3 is CASSYGQLNQPQHF. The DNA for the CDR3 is TGTGCCAGCAGTTACGGACAATTGAATCAGCCCCAGCATTTT.

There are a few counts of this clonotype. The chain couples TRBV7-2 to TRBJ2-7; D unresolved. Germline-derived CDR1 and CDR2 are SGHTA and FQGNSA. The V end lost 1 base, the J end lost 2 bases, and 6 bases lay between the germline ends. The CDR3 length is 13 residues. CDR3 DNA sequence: TGTGCCAGCAGCTTAGACAGCACCTACGAGCAGTACTTC. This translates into CASSLDSTYEQYF.

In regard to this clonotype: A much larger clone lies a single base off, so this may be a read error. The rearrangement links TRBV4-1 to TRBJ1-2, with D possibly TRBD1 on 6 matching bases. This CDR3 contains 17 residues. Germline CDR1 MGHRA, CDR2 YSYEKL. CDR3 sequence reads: CTSSQEGNGTPRDGYTF. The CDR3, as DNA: TGCACCAGCAGCCAAGAGGGAAACGGGACACCCAGGGATGGCTACACCTTC.

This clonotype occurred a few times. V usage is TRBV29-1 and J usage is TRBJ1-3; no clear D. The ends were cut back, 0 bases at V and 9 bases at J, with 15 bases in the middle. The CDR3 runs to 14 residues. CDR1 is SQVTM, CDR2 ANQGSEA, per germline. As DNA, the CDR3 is TGCAGCGTTGAAGAAGGATACGGCTCTTCCACCATATATTTT. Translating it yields CSVEEGYGSSTIYF.

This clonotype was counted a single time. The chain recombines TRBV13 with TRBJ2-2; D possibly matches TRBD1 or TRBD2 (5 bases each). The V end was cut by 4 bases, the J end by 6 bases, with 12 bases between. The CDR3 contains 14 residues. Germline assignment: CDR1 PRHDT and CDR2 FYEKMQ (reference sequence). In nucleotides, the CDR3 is TGTGCCAGCAGCTCCGGACATAGCGCCGGGGAGCTGTTTTTT. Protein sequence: CASSSGHSAGELFF.

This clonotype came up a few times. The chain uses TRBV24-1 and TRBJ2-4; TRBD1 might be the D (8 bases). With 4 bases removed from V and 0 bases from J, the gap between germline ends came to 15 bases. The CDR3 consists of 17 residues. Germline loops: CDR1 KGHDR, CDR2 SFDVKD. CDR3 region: CATSDKTGGEAKNIQYF. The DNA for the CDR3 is TGTGCCACCAGTGACAAAACAGGGGGGGAAGCCAAAAACATTCAGTACTTC.

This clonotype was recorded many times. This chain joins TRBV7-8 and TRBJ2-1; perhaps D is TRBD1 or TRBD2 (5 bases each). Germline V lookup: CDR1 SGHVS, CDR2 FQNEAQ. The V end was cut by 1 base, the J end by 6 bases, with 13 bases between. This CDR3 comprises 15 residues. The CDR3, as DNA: TGTGCCAGCAGCTTAGTTGCAGGGACGGGCAATGAGCAGTTCTTC. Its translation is CASSLVAGTGNEQFF.

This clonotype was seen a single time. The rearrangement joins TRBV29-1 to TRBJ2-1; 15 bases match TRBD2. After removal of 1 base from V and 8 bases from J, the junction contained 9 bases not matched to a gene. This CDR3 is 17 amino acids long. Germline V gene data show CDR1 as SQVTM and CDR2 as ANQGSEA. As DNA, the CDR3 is TGCAGCGTTGAAGGTCGGACTAGCGGGGGGGCAGAGTATGAGCAGTTCTTC. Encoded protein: CSVEGRTSGGAEYEQFF.

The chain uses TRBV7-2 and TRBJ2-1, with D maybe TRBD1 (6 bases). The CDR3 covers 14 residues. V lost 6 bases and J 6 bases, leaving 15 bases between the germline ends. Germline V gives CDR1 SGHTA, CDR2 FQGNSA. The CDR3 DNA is TGTGCCAGCAGTTTTGGAGGACAGTCCAATGAGCAGTTCTTC. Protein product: CASSFGGQSNEQFF.

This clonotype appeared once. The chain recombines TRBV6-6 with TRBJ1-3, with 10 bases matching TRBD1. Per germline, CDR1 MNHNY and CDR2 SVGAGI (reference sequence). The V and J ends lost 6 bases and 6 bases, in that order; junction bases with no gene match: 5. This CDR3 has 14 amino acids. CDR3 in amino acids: CASRPDRGANTIYF. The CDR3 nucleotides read TGTGCCAGCAGACCGGACAGGGGGGCAAACACCATATATTTT.

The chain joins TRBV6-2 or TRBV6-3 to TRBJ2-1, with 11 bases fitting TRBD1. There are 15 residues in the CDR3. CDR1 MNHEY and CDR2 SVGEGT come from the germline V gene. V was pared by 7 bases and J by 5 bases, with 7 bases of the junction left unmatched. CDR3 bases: TGTGCCAGCAACGGACAGGGGGCGCGAAACAATGAGCAGTTCTTC. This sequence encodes CASNGQGARNNEQFF.

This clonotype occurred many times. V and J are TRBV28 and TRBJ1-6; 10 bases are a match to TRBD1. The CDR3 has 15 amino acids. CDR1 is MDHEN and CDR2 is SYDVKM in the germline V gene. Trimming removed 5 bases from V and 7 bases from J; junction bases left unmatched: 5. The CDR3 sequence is CASSLRDRGNSPLHF. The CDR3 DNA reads TGTGCCAGCAGTCTCCGGGACAGGGGAAATTCACCCCTCCACTTT. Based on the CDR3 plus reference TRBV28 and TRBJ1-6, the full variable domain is DVKVTQSSRYLVKRTGEKVFLECVQDMDHENMFWYRQDPGLGLRLIYFSYDVKMKEKGDIPEGYSVSREKKERFSLILESASTNQTSMYLCASSLRDRGNSPLHFGNGTRLTVT.

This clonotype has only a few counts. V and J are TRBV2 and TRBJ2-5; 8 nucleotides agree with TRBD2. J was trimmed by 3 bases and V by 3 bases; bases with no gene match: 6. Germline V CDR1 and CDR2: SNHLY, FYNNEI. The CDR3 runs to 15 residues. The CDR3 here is CASSEFPTSEETQYF. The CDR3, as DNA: TGTGCCAGCAGTGAGTTCCCGACTAGCGAAGAGACCCAGTACTTC.

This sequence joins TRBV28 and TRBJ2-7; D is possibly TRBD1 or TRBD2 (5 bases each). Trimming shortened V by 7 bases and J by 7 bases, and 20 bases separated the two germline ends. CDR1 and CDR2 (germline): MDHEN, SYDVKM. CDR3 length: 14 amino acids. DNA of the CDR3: TGTGCCAGCACCGTAACGGGGCCTCCGGAAGAGCAGTACTTC. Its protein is CASTVTGPPEEQYF.

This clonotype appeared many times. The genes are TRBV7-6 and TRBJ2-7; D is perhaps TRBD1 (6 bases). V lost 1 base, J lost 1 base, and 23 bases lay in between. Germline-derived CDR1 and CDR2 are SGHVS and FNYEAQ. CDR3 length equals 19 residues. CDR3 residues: CASSLDGGPLQGPSYEQYF. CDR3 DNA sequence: TGTGCCAGCAGCTTAGATGGGGGCCCATTACAGGGCCCTTCCTACGAGCAGTACTTC.

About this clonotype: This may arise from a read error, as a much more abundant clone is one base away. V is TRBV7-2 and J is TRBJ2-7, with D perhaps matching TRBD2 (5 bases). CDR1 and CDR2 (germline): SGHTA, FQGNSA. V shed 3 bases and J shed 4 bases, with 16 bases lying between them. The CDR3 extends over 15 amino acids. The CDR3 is CASSLARGVQYEQYF. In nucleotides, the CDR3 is TGTGCCAGCAGCTTGGCCCGGGGAGTTCAATACGAGCAGTACTTC.

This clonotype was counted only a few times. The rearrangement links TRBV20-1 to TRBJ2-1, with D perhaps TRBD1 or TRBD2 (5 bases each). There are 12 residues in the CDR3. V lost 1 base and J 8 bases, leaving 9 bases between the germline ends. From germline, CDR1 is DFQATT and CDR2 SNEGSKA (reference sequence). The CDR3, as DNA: TGCAGTGCTAGAGGGGACCTCGATGAGCAGTTCTTC. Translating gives CSARGDLDEQFF.

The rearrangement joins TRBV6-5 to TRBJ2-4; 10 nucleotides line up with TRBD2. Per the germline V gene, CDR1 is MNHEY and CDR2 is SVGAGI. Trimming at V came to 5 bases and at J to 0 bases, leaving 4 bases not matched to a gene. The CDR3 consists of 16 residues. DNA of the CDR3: TGTGCCAGCAGTCCTAGCGGGGGCCTAGCCAAAAACATTCAGTACTTC. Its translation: CASSPSGGLAKNIQYF.

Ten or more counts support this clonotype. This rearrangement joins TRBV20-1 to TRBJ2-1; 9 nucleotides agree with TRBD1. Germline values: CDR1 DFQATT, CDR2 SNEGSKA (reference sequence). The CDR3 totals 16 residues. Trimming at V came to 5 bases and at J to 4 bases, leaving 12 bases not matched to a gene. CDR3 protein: CSAGKTGQGVYNEQFF. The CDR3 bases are TGCAGTGCTGGTAAAACGGGACAGGGAGTGTACAATGAGCAGTTCTTC.

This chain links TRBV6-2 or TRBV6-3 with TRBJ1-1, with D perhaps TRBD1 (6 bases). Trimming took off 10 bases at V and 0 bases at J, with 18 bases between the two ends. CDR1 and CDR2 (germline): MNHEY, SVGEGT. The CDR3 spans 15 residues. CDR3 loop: CATLGTGRLNTEAFF. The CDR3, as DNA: TGTGCCACCTTGGGAACAGGGAGGTTGAACACTGAAGCTTTCTTT.

The CDR3 bases are TGTGCCAGCAGTGGTTCTAGAGGAGTGCAGTATTTT. The encoded protein is CASSGSRGVQYF. The V gene is TRBV2, the J gene TRBJ2-3, with D hard to call. Trimming shortened V by 4 bases and J by 11 bases, and 13 bases separated the two germline ends. The CDR3 runs 12 residues. Germline V gene data show CDR1 as SNHLY and CDR2 as FYNNEI.

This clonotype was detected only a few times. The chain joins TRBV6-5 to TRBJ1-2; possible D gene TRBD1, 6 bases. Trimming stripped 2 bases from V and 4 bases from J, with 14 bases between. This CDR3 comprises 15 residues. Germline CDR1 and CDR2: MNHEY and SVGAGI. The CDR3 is CASSYLQGVSYGYTF. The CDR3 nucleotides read TGTGCCAGCAGTTACCTACAGGGAGTCAGCTATGGCTACACCTTC.

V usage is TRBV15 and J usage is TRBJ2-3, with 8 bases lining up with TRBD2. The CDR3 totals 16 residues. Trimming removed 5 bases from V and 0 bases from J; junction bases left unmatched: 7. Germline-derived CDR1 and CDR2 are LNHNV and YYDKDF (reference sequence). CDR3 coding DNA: TGTGCCACCAGCGGCCCAGCGGGGGAAAGCACAGATACGCAGTATTTT. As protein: CATSGPAGESTDTQYF.

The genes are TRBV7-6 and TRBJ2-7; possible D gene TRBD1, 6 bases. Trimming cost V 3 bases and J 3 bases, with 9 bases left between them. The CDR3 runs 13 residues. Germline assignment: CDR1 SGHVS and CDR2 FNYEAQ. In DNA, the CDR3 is TGTGCCAGCAGCTTTGGACAGTTCTACGAGCAGTACTTC. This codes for CASSFGQFYEQYF.

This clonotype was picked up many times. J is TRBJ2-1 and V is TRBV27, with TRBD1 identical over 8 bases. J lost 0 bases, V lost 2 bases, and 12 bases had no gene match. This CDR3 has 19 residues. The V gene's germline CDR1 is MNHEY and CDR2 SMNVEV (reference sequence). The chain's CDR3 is CASSLRGMGQASSYNEQFF. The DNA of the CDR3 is TGTGCCAGCAGTTTAAGGGGAATGGGACAGGCAAGCTCCTACAATGAGCAGTTCTTC.

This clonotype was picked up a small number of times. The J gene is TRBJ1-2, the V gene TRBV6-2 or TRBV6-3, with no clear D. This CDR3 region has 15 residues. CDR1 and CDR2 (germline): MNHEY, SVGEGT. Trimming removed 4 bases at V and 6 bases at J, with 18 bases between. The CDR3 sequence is CASSLSSGGPHGYTF. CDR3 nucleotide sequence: TGTGCCAGCAGTTTATCCTCAGGAGGCCCGCATGGCTACACCTTC.